Detailed here is one T cell receptor (beta chain). Its specificity is unknown. This CDR3 is 14 amino acids long. V lost 2 bases to trimming and J lost 1 base, with 12 bases between them. Germline values: CDR1 GTSNPN, CDR2 SVGIG (reference sequence). CD45RO-negative, CCR7-selected cells formed the naive CD8 fraction, which excluded terminally differentiated effector memory CD45RA+ cells. This sample stems from a study of shared clonotypes between healthy human individuals. General observations from the study: In contrast to clonotypes shared by all four donors, non-shared clonotypes had lower generation probabilities.

Only in-frame clones appear in the TCRdb table, and some are missing; sequencing was by immunoSEQ multiplex PCR. The sample lists approximately 740,000 clones; 80% to 95% were seen once. This receptor was taken from a man aged 25-45 years in good health. This sequence joins TRBV30 and TRBJ2-7; perhaps TRBD2 as D (6 bases). The sequenced sample consisted of naive CD8+ T cells sorted from blood. Here the CDR3 reads CAWSISRGSYEQYF. The CDR3 nucleotides are TGTGCCTGGAGTATCTCGCGGGGATCCTACGAGCAGTACTTC.